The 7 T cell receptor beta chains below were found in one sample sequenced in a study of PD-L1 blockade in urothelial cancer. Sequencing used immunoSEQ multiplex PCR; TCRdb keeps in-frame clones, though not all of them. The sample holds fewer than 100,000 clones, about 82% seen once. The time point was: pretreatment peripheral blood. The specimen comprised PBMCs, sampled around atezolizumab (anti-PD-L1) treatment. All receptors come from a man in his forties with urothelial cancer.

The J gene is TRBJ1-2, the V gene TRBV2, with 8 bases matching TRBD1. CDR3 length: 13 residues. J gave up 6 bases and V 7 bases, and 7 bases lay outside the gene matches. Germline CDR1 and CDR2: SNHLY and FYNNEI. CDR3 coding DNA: TGTGCCAGCAAGGGGGAGACAGGGGATGGCTACACCTTC. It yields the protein CASKGETGDGYTF.

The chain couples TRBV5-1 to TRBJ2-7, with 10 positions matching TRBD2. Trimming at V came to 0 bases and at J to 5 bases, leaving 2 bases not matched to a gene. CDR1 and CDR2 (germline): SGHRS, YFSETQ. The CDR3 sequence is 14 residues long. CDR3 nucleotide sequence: TGCGCCAGCAGCTTGGCCCTAGCGGGAGACGAGCAGTACTTC. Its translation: CASSLALAGDEQYF.

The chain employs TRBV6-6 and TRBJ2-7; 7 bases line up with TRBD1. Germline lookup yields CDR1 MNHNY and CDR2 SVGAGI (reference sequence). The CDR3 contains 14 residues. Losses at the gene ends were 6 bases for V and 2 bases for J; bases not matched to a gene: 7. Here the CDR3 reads CASSGTADPYEQYF. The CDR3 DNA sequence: TGTGCCAGCAGCGGGACAGCTGACCCCTACGAGCAGTACTTC.

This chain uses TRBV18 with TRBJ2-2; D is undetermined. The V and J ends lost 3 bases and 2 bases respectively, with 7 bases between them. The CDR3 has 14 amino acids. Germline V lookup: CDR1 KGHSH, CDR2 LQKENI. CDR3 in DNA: TGTGCCAGCTCACCTCTTGTTAACACCGGGGAGCTGTTTTTT. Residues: CASSPLVNTGELFF.

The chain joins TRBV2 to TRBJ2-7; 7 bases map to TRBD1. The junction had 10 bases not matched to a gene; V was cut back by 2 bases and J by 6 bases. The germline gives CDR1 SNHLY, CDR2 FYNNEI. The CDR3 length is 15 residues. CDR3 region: CASSEILGGAGEQYF. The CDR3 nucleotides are TGTGCCAGCAGTGAAATTCTAGGGGGCGCGGGCGAGCAGTACTTC.

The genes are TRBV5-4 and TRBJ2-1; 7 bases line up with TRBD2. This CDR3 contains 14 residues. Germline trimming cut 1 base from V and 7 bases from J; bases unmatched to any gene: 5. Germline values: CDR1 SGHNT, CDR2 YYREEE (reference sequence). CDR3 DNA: TGTGCCAGCAGCTTGAGAGCGGGACTGAATGAGCAGTTCTTC. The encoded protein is CASSLRAGLNEQFF.

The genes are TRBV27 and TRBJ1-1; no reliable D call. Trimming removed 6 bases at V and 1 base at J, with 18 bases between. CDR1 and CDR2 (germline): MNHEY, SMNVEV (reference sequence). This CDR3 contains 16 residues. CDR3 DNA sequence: TGTGCCAGCAGGGTGAAAGGTCCTACAGCGAACACTGAAGCTTTCTTT. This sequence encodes CASRVKGPTANTEAFF.